These 25 T cell receptor beta chains share one sample of origin, sequenced in a study of cytomegalovirus exposure and HLA in healthy donors. The study ran its PCR with 60 Vbeta and 13 Jbeta primers. Clones were sequenced by immunoSEQ multiplex PCR, and TCRdb holds only the in-frame ones, with some missing. The table has some 130,000 clones, 70% to 80% seen once. Sequencing input: PBMCs. Receptor source: a young man in good health and CMV-seronegative.

This clone has ten or more counts. This chain uses TRBV2 with TRBJ1-5, with a weak D call TRBD1 (6 bases). The CDR3 has 14 amino acids. CDR1 and CDR2 (germline): SNHLY, FYNNEI. Trimming left V 8 bases short and J 0 bases short, with 11 bases between. CDR3 loop: CASQDSHSNQPQHF. For the CDR3, the DNA is TGTGCCAGCCAGGACAGTCATAGCAATCAGCCCCAGCATTTT.

This clone has more than one count but fewer than ten. This rearrangement joins TRBV5-6 to TRBJ2-7; perhaps TRBD1 as D (6 bases). With 5 bases removed from V and 5 bases from J, the gap between germline ends came to 14 bases. The germline V gene has CDR1 SGHDT and CDR2 YYEEEE. The length of the CDR3 is 13 residues. CDR3 DNA: TGTGCCAGCAGTCTTACAGGGAGAGACGAGCAGTACTTC. It translates to CASSLTGRDEQYF.

The chain couples TRBV28 to TRBJ2-2, with D possibly being TRBD2 (6 bases). With 0 bases removed from V and 2 bases from J, the gap between germline ends came to 7 bases. The CDR3 has 15 residues. Germline values: CDR1 MDHEN, CDR2 SYDVKM. The CDR3 bases are TGTGCCAGCAGTTTATGGGGGGGAAACACCGGGGAGCTGTTTTTT. This sequence encodes CASSLWGGNTGELFF.

The CDR3 reads CASTFFRAYNEQFF. The CDR3 DNA follows: TGTGCCAGCACCTTTTTCAGGGCTTACAATGAGCAGTTCTTC. The chain links TRBV28 to TRBJ2-1; D possibly corresponds to TRBD1 (5 bases). Germline CDR1 MDHEN, CDR2 SYDVKM. This CDR3 is built from 14 residues. V was shortened by 7 bases and J by 4 bases, with 14 bases between the two germline ends. The variable domain in full, with the rest retrieved from reference TRBV28 and TRBJ2-1, is DVKVTQSSRYLVKRTGEKVFLECVQDMDHENMFWYRQDPGLGLRLIYFSYDVKMKEKGDIPEGYSVSREKKERFSLILESASTNQTSMYLCASTFFRAYNEQFFGPGTRLTVL.

The genes are TRBV10-3 and TRBJ2-5; TRBD1 aligns across 11 bases. The CDR3 has 15 amino acids. CDR1 is ENHRY, CDR2 SYGVKD, per germline. Unmatched junction bases numbered 6, after V lost 5 bases and J lost 4 bases. The CDR3 spells CAISPGQGAGETQYF. The CDR3 DNA is TGTGCCATCAGTCCCGGACAGGGGGCTGGAGAGACCCAGTACTTC.

The sample holds a few counts of this clone. This chain joins TRBV27 and TRBJ2-7; 10 bases agree with TRBD2. The CDR3 runs 13 residues. V shed 4 bases and J 4 bases; nucleotides not matched to a gene: 1. Germline V CDR1 and CDR2: MNHEY, SMNVEV (reference sequence). The CDR3 region is CASSWTSGYEQYF. The CDR3 DNA is TGTGCCAGCAGTTGGACTAGCGGTTACGAGCAGTACTTC.

Here the CDR3 DNA reads TGTGCCAGCAGCCCCGCTAGCGGGAGGGAATACGAGCAGTACTTC. This gives the protein CASSPASGREYEQYF. This sequence joins TRBV12-1 and TRBJ2-7; the table's D call, TRBD2, has no DNA check behind it. TRBV12-1 is given as a pseudogene. The CDR3 contains 15 residues.

This clone was seen more than once but under ten times. V usage is TRBV4-1 and J usage is TRBJ2-7; 7 bases fit TRBD1. CDR3 length equals 14 residues. J gave up 0 bases and V 4 bases, and 3 bases lay outside the gene matches. Germline V lookup: CDR1 MGHRA, CDR2 YSYEKL. The chain's CDR3 is CASSRGTASYEQYF. As DNA, the CDR3 is TGCGCCAGCAGCCGTGGGACAGCCTCCTACGAGCAGTACTTC.

J is TRBJ2-7 and V is TRBV18, with D possibly matching TRBD2 (6 bases). The CDR3 is made up of 12 amino acids. Germline V gene data show CDR1 as KGHSH and CDR2 as LQKENI. Deletions cut 5 bases from V and 6 bases from J, with 11 bases between. CDR3 sequence reads: CASSAGLREQYF. DNA for the CDR3: TGTGCCAGCTCAGCGGGACTCCGCGAGCAGTACTTC. Combining the CDR3 with reference TRBV18 and TRBJ2-7 gives the whole variable domain NAGVMQNPRHLVRRRGQEARLRCSPMKGHSHVYWYRQLPEEGLKFMVYLQKENIIDESGMPKERFSAEFPKEGPSILRIQQVVRGDSAAYFCASSAGLREQYFGPGTRLTVT.

This chain uses TRBV19 with TRBJ2-1; D perhaps matches TRBD2 (6 bases). Germline values: CDR1 LNHDA, CDR2 SQIVND (reference sequence). The ends were cut back, 3 bases at V and 4 bases at J, with 13 bases in the middle. CDR3 length: 15 amino acids. The CDR3 DNA is TGTGCCAGTAGTATGAGTGCTGCGGGGTACAATGAGCAGTTCTTC. This sequence encodes CASSMSAAGYNEQFF.

This rearrangement joins TRBV30 to TRBJ2-1; maybe TRBD2 (5 bases). Looked up from germline, CDR1 is GTSNPN and CDR2 is SVGIG (reference sequence). The CDR3 loop spans 14 amino acids. Trimming stripped 4 bases from V and 4 bases from J, with 14 bases between. In DNA form, the CDR3 reads TGTGCCTGGAACAGAGGGCTTATATACAATGAGCAGTTCTTC. It is translated as CAWNRGLIYNEQFF. The full variable domain, rest sourced from reference TRBV30 and TRBJ2-1, is SQTIHQWPATLVQPVGSPLSLECTVEGTSNPNLYWYRQAAGRGLQLLFYSVGIGQISSEVPQNLSASRPQDRQFILSSKKLLLSDSGFYLCAWNRGLIYNEQFFGPGTRLTVL.

This rearrangement joins TRBV5-1 to TRBJ2-7; 8 bases align to TRBD2. V shed 4 bases, J shed 0 bases, and the junction held 9 bases outside the gene matches. This CDR3 region has 16 residues. CDR1 is SGHRS, CDR2 YFSETQ, per germline. Here the CDR3 reads CASSPFPREGSYEQYF. The CDR3 DNA reads as TGCGCCAGCAGCCCCTTCCCCCGGGAGGGCTCCTACGAGCAGTACTTC.

This chain uses TRBV28 with TRBJ1-2, with D possibly matching TRBD1 (5 bases). The CDR3 length is 14 residues. Germline CDR1 MDHEN, CDR2 SYDVKM. The V and J ends lost 2 bases and 3 bases respectively, with 10 bases between them. CDR3 loop: CASSLEGLHYGYTF. The CDR3 DNA reads as TGTGCCAGCAGTTTAGAGGGACTGCACTATGGCTACACCTTC.

The CDR3 region has the DNA TGTGCCAGCTCACGATCCAACTCCGATGAGCAGTTCTTC. The encoded protein is CASSRSNSDEQFF. V is TRBV18 and J is TRBJ2-1; D remains unclear. This CDR3 region has 13 residues. CDR1 and CDR2 from the germline V gene are KGHSH and LQKENI. With 4 bases removed from V and 8 bases from J, the gap between germline ends came to 12 bases.

J is TRBJ2-1 and V is TRBV5-5, with a tentative D call TRBD1 (5 bases). CDR3 length: 15 amino acids. V lost 0 bases and J lost 6, with 13 bases in between. CDR1 and CDR2 from the germline V gene are SGHKS and YYEKEE (reference sequence). For the CDR3, the DNA is TGTGCCAGCAGCTTGGGAACAGGTTTAGGCAATGAGCAGTTCTTC. It translates to CASSLGTGLGNEQFF.

The rearrangement links TRBV19 to TRBJ2-3, with 13 bases matching TRBD2. The CDR3 is made up of 16 amino acids. V shed 3 bases and J 6 bases; nucleotides not matched to a gene: 6. Per the germline V gene, CDR1 is LNHDA and CDR2 is SQIVND (reference sequence). The CDR3 bases are TGTGCCAGTAGTATCGGACTAGCGGGAGTCAGGGATACGCAGTATTTT. This gives the protein CASSIGLAGVRDTQYF.

The rearrangement uses TRBV6-5 and TRBJ2-5, with 8 bases matching TRBD1. CDR1 is MNHEY, CDR2 SVGAGI, per germline. After removal of 1 base from V and 4 bases from J, the junction contained 5 bases not matched to a gene. This CDR3 is built from 15 residues. CDR3 region: CASSYWQGAGETQYF. CDR3 DNA sequence: TGTGCCAGCAGTTACTGGCAGGGGGCCGGAGAGACCCAGTACTTC.

This chain uses TRBV28 with TRBJ1-1; the D gene is possibly TRBD1 (6 bases). This CDR3 has 14 residues. The germline CDR1 and CDR2 sequences are MDHEN and SYDVKM. V lost 3 bases, J lost 4 bases, and 12 bases lay in between. The CDR3, as DNA: TGTGCCAGCAGTTTCCCAGGGGTAGGCACTGAAGCTTTCTTT. Amino acids: CASSFPGVGTEAFF.

The rearrangement uses TRBV28 and TRBJ2-5; 10 positions match TRBD2. Trimming cost V 7 bases and J 5 bases; bases outside gene matches: 7. The CDR3 totals 14 residues. Germline values: CDR1 MDHEN, CDR2 SYDVKM. In nucleotides, the CDR3 is TGTGCCAGCACCATAGCGGGAGGCCGGGAGACCCAGTACTTC. Encoded protein: CASTIAGGRETQYF.

The table lists this clone with a few counts. The same CDR3 is also encoded by other DNA sequences in this sample. The V call is TRBV28, the J call TRBJ1-1; 7 bases fit TRBD1. Losses at the gene ends were 4 bases for V and 4 bases for J; bases not matched to a gene: 0. This CDR3 is 12 amino acids long. Germline V gene lookup returns CDR1 MDHEN and CDR2 SYDVKM. CDR3 in DNA: TGTGCCAGCAGTTCAGGGGGCACTGAAGCTTTCTTT. It is translated as CASSSGGTEAFF.

This rearrangement joins TRBV13 to TRBJ1-3; D perhaps matches TRBD1 (6 bases). The germline gives CDR1 PRHDT, CDR2 FYEKMQ (reference sequence). The V end lost 5 bases, the J end lost 6 bases, and 17 bases lay between the germline ends. The CDR3 consists of 15 residues. CDR3 sequence reads: CASSPTGFTQNTIYF. CDR3 bases: TGTGCCAGCAGCCCCACAGGGTTCACCCAAAACACCATATATTTT.

In its sample, this clone was seen a few times. The chain couples TRBV6-6 to TRBJ2-3; 11 bases agree with TRBD2. The V gene's germline CDR1 is MNHNY and CDR2 SVGAGI (reference sequence). Losses at the gene ends were 6 bases for V and 5 bases for J; bases not matched to a gene: 4. This CDR3 is built from 14 residues. The CDR3 DNA is TGTGCCAGCAGGTTAGCGGGAGGGCAAGATACGCAGTATTTT. Translating gives CASRLAGGQDTQYF.

This clone was counted only a few times. The chain combines TRBV6-1 with TRBJ1-4; 7 bases are a match to TRBD1. Germline-derived CDR1 and CDR2 are MNHNS and SASEGT. This CDR3 region has 17 residues. Trimming took 3 bases from V and 3 from J; bases not matched to a gene: 10. The CDR3 spells CASSEKGQGVSNEKLFF. DNA of the CDR3: TGTGCCAGCAGTGAGAAGGGGCAGGGGGTATCTAATGAAAAACTGTTTTTT.

This clone came up a few times. The chain has TRBV19 and TRBJ1-4, with D possibly being TRBD1 (6 bases). CDR1 and CDR2 from the germline V gene are LNHDA and SQIVND (reference sequence). V dropped 7 bases and J dropped 7 bases, with 19 bases sitting between them. The CDR3 has 15 amino acids. The CDR3 DNA is TGTGCCAGTACCACTATCCAGGGGAGAGGTGAAAAACTGTTTTTT. This sequence encodes CASTTIQGRGEKLFF. Complete variable domain (other parts from reference TRBV19 and TRBJ1-4): DGGITQSPKYLFRKEGQNVTLSCEQNLNHDAMYWYRQDPGQGLRLIYYSQIVNDFQKGDIAEGYSVSREKKESFPLTVTSAQKNPTAFYLCASTTIQGRGEKLFFGSGTQLSVL.

The J gene is TRBJ1-5, the V gene TRBV19; possibly TRBD1 for D (6 bases). V was clipped by 7 bases and J by 2 bases, with 18 bases between them. Per germline, CDR1 LNHDA and CDR2 SQIVND (reference sequence). There are 16 residues in the CDR3. The CDR3 region is CASTHPRGYGNQPQHF. The CDR3, as DNA: TGTGCCAGTACCCACCCCAGGGGTTACGGCAATCAGCCCCAGCATTTT.